The 2 T cell receptor beta chains presented below share a single source sample, sequenced in a study of glioma-infiltrating T cells after dendritic cell vaccination. TCRdb keeps only in-frame clones here, not all; method: immunoSEQ multiplex PCR. The sample yields roughly 83,000 clones, about nine tenths seen once. Source: blood, taken before dendritic cell vaccination. Receptors were obtained from a human donor with glioblastoma.

The gene calls are TRBV7-6 and TRBJ1-6; the D gene is possibly TRBD1 (6 bases). Trimming removed 5 bases at V and 9 bases at J, with 14 bases between. The CDR3 spans 14 residues. Germline loops: CDR1 SGHVS, CDR2 FNYEAQ. In DNA, the CDR3 is TGTGCCAGCAGCCCCGGGGGGGGCGGTTCACCCCTCCACTTT. Its translation: CASSPGGGGSPLHF.

V gene TRBV4-1 combines with J gene TRBJ2-3, with 9 bases aligning to TRBD2. Unmatched junction bases numbered 5, after V lost 1 base and J lost 3 bases. The CDR3 runs to 16 residues. From germline, CDR1 is MGHRA and CDR2 YSYEKL. The CDR3 region has the DNA TGCGCCAGCAGCCAAGTCGCGGGGGGGCCTACAGATACGCAGTATTTT. Amino acid sequence: CASSQVAGGPTDTQYF.